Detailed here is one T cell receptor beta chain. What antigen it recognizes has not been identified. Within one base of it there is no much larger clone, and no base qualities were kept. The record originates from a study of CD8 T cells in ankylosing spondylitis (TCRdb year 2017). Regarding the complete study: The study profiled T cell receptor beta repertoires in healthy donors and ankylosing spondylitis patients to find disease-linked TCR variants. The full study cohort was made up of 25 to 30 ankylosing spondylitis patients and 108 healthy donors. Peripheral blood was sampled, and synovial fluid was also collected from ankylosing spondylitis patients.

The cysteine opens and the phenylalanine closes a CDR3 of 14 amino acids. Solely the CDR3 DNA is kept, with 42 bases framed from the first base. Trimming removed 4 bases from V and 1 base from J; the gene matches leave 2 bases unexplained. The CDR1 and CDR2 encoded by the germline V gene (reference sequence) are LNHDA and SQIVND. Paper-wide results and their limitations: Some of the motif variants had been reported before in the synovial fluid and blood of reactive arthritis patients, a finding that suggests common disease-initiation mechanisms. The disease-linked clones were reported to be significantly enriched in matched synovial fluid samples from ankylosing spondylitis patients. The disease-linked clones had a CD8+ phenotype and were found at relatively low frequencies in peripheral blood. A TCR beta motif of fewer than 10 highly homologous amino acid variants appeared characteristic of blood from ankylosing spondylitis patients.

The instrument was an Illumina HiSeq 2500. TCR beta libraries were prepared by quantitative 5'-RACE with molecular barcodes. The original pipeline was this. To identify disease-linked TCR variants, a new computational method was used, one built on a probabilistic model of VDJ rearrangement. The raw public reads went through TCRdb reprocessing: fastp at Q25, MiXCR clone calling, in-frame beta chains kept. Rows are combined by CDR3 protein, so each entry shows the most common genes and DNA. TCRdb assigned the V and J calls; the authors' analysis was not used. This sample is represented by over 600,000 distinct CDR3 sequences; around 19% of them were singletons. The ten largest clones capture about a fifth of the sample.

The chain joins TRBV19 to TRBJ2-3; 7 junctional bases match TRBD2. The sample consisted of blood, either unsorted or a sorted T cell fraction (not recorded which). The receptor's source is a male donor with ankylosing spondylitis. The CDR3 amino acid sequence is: CASSTGGGTDTQYF. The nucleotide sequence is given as TGTGCCAGTAGTACGGGGGGAGGCACAGATACGCAGTATTTT. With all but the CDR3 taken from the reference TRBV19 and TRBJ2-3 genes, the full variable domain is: DGGITQSPKYLFRKEGQNVTLSCEQNLNHDAMYWYRQDPGQGLRLIYYSQIVNDFQKGDIAEGYSVSREKKESFPLTVTSAQKNPTAFYLCASSTGGGTDTQYFGPGTRLTVL.